The rows below give T cell receptor beta chains drawn from one sample of a study of T cell changes during pregnancy in multiple sclerosis. Measured with immunoSEQ multiplex PCR; TCRdb has only the in-frame clones, and not every one. The repertoire has 15,000 to 20,000 clones, roughly 96% of them found once; the top ten carry about 0.89%. The sequencing used peripheral blood, collected in the third trimester of pregnancy. Receptors were obtained from a female donor with multiple sclerosis, enrolled in a pregnancy study. Both conserved end residues are part of each CDR3.

V gene	J gene	CDR3 protein
TRBV27	TRBJ2-5	CASSLLGGREETQYF
TRBV30	TRBJ2-3	CAWSGSDRGGPVIRTDTQYF
TRBV18	TRBJ2-3	CASSTRSVKGADTQYF
TRBV4-2	TRBJ1-6	CASSLAAAVPNSPLHF
TRBV29-1	TRBJ2-2	CSVGSKRTGGYTGELFF
TRBV7-9	TRBJ2-7	CASSLRDRGLEQYF
TRBV9	TRBJ2-1	CASSPGLAGDYNEQFF
TRBV5-1	TRBJ2-3	CASTGTRADTQYF
TRBV27	TRBJ2-1	CASSFEAPEQFF
TRBV5-1	TRBJ2-1	CASRRTEYYNEQFF
TRBV2	TRBJ2-1	CASIPGGDNEQFF
TRBV7-9	TRBJ1-1	CASSLTRTEAFF
TRBV5-1	TRBJ2-5	CASSLVGQTQETQYF
TRBV7-3	TRBJ2-3	CASSFRGVRQRGTTRDTQYF
TRBV7-6	TRBJ2-2	CASSLGGGNTGELFF
TRBV10-3	TRBJ2-3	CAISESAGQGATDTQYF
TRBV7-9	TRBJ2-1	CASSPQTTSYNEQFF
TRBV7-2	TRBJ2-3	CASSLAWTGGLDTQYF
TRBV27	TRBJ2-1	CASRGWTSGSNEQFF
TRBV27	TRBJ2-7	CASSPGLAGFYEQYF
TRBV5-4	TRBJ2-5	CASSLMAGGETQYF
TRBV28	TRBJ2-1	CATYSVVSGRASYNEQFF
TRBV19	TRBJ1-5	CASSMGRAQPQHF
TRBV15	TRBJ2-1	CATSRGTSGRGGNEQFF
TRBV10-3	TRBJ2-1	CAISGLAGGSYNEQFF
TRBV11-2	TRBJ2-7	CASSTTESYEQYF
TRBV2	TRBJ1-5	CASSEVGSLAPQHF
TRBV29-1	TRBJ2-1	CSVPSGPTYNEQFF
TRBV19	TRBJ1-5	CASSIVGTGGGQPQHF
TRBV19	TRBJ2-1	CASNRPGLPFEQFF
TRBV4-1	TRBJ2-7	CASSQGPTGAYEQYF
TRBV2	TRBJ1-1	CASRMNRVDTEAFF
TRBV2	TRBJ1-2	CASSERARQVYGYTF
TRBV2	TRBJ1-1	CASRLPGQGTEAFF
TRBV5-4	TRBJ1-2	CASSLAGREGYTF
TRBV4-1	TRBJ2-7	CASSQGAGGTYEQYF
TRBV6-1	TRBJ1-2	CASGFLWGADGYTF
TRBV15	TRBJ1-5	CATSRAGGRQPQHF
TRBV5-8	TRBJ1-2	CASRSTGEGYGYTF
TRBV14	TRBJ2-3	CASSPDSSTDTQYF
TRBV19	TRBJ2-7	CASSPQGWYEQYF
TRBV28	TRBJ2-7	CASSLPGTGEDEQYF
TRBV15	TRBJ2-5	CATSRELAGVGGETQYF
TRBV11-2	TRBJ2-6	CASSLDRWDSASPGANVLTF
TRBV7-2	TRBJ2-3	CASSPGTGGTDTQYF
TRBV6-6	TRBJ2-7	CASSYYSRREDYEQYF
TRBV18	TRBJ2-4	CASSPPQDGINIQYF
TRBV27	TRBJ1-1	CASSFGRANTEAFF